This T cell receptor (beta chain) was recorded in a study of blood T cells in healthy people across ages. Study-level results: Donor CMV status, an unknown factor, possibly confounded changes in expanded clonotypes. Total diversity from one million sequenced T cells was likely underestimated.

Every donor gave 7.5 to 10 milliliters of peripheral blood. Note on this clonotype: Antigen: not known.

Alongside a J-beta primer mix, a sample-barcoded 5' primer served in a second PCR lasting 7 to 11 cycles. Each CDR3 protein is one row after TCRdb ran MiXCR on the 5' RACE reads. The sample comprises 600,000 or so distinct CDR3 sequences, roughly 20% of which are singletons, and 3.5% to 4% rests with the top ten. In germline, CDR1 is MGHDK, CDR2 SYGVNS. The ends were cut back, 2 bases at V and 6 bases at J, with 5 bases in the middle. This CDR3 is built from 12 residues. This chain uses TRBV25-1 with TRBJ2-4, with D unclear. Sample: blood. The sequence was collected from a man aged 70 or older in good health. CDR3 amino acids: CASSEAGNIQYF. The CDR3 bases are TGTGCCAGCAGTGAAGCTGGAAACATTCAGTACTTC.